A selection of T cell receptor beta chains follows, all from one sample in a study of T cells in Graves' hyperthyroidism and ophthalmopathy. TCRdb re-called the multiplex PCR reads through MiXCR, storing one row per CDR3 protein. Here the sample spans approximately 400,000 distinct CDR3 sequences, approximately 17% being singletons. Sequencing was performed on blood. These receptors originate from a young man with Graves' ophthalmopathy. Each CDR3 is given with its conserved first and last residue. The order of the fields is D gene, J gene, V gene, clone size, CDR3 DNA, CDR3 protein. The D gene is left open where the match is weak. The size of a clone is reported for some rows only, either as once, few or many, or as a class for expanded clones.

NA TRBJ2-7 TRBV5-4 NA TGTGCCAGCAGCTCCACAGGGATCGAGCAGTACTTC CASSSTGIEQYF
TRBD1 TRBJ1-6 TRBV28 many TGTGCCAGCAGTTGGGGACAGGGGGAGAGTTCACCCCTCCACTTT CASSWGQGESSPLHF
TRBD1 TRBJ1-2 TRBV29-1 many TGCAGCGTTAGAACCGGGACAGGGGGTTACTACACCTTC CSVRTGTGGYYTF
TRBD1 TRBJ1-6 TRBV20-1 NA TGCAGTGTCTCCCGACAGGGGAATTCACCCCTCCACTTT CSVSRQGNSPLHF
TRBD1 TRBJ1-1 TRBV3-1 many TGTGCCAGCAGCCAAAACCCCGGGACAGGCTCAATCAATGAAGCTTTCTTT CASSQNPGTGSINEAFF
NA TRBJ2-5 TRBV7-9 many TGTGCCAGCAGCTTAGCGGACAACCAAGAGACCCAGTACTTC CASSLADNQETQYF
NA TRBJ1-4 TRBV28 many TGTGCCAGCAGTCCCGCAGGACAGTGGGAAAAACTGTTTTTT CASSPAGQWEKLFF
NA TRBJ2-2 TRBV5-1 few TGCGCCAGCAGCTTCTCCGGGGAGCTGTTTTTT CASSFSGELFF
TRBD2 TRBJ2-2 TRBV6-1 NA TGTGCCAGCAGCCAATGGCCGAGGGGAGGGTACACCGGGGAGCTGTTTTTT CASSQWPRGGYTGELFF
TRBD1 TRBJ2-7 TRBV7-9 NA TGTGCCAGCATGGGCTCTTGGGACAGGGTATACGAGCAGTACTTC CASMGSWDRVYEQYF
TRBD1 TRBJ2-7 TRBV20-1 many TGCAGTGCTTTCGGACAGGGGGCGACCTACGAGCAGTACTTC CSAFGQGATYEQYF
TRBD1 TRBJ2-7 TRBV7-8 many TGTGCCAGCAGCCAGACAGGGGGCTACGAGCAGTACTTC CASSQTGGYEQYF
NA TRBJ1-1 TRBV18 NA TGTGCCAGCTCACCCGATCAAGTAATGAACACTGAAGCTTTCTTT CASSPDQVMNTEAFF
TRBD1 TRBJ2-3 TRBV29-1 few TGCAGCGTGGACCGCGAGGGGGCATCAGATACGCAGTATTTT CSVDREGASDTQYF
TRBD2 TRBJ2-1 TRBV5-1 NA TGCGCCAGCAGCCTGGAGGGACTAGCGGGGGCCTGGGGACTCAATGAGCAGTTCTTC CASSLEGLAGAWGLNEQFF
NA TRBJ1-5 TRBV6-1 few TGTGCCAGCAGTGAAAATCCTCCTCAGCCCCAGCATTTT CASSENPPQPQHF
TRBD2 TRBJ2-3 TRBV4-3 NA TGCGCCAGCGGCCAAGAAGGAGCGGGAGGGTCCGATACGCAGTATTTT CASGQEGAGGSDTQYF
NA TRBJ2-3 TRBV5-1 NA TGCGCCAGCAGCCCCCGGGTGGGCACAGATACGCAGTATTTT CASSPRVGTDTQYF
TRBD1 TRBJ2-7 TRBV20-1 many TGCAGTGCTAGCGACGGACAGGGGACTTTATACGAGCAGTACTTC CSASDGQGTLYEQYF
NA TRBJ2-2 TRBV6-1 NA TGTGCCAGCAGTGAGACCGGGACCGACACCGGGGAGCTGTTTTTT CASSETGTDTGELFF
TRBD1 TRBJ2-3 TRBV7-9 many TGTGCCAGCACCCTTGGACAGGGCGGCACAGATACGCAGTATTTT CASTLGQGGTDTQYF
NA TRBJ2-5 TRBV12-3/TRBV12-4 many TGTGCCAGCAGTTTAGACTGGGGAGGAGAGACCCAGTACTTC CASSLDWGGETQYF
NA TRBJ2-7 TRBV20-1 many TGCAGTGCTAGAGATCTAAAAGAGACCTACGAGCAGTACTTC CSARDLKETYEQYF
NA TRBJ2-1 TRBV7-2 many TGTGCCAGCAGCTTAGCTAAAATCGGCCTCGCGGCCTACAATGAGCAGTTCTTC CASSLAKIGLAAYNEQFF
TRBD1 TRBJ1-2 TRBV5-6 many TGTGCCAGCAGCGTGATGGGACAGGGATCCAGCGGCTACACCTTC CASSVMGQGSSGYTF
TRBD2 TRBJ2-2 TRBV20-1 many TGCAGTGCCGCGGGGGAAGGAGACTCCGGGGAGCTGTTTTTT CSAAGEGDSGELFF
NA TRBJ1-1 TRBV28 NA TGTGCCAGCAGTTTAGCTGGGACGAAGAACACTGAAGCTTTCTTT CASSLAGTKNTEAFF
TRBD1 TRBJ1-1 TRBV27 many TGTGCCAGCAGTTGGGCAGGGGGGACTGAAGCTTTCTTT CASSWAGGTEAFF
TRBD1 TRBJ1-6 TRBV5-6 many TGTGCCAGCAGCTTGCAGGGGGCCCGCGGGAATTCACCCCTCCACTTT CASSLQGARGNSPLHF
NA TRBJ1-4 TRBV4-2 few TGTGCCAGCAGCCAAGATAGCTACGAAAAACTGTTTTTT CASSQDSYEKLFF
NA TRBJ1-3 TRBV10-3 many TGTGCCATCACCATAACTCGTACAGGAGGGGCTGGAAACACCATATATTTT CAITITRTGGAGNTIYF
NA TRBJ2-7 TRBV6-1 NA TGTGCCAGCGGCCTAGGTGACGAGCAGTACTTC CASGLGDEQYF
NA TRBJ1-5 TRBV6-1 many TGTGCCAGCATCCCTCAGGGGAGCAATCAGCCCCAGCATTTT CASIPQGSNQPQHF
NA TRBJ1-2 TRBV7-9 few TGTGCCAGCGCCGTGGAGGGAAGTGCGGGTGGCTACACCTTC CASAVEGSAGGYTF
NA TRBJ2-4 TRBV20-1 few TGCAGTGCTAGGGCTCCACCCAGGGACCGACTAGCCAAAAACATTCAGTACTTC CSARAPPRDRLAKNIQYF
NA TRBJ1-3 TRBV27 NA TGTGCCAGCAGTTTATACGGCTCTGGAAACACCATATATTTT CASSLYGSGNTIYF
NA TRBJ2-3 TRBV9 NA TGTGCCAGCAGCGTGTCAGGGGGAGGGGATACGCAGTATTTT CASSVSGGGDTQYF
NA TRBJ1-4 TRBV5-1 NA TGCGCCAGCAGCCAGGCACAACCCGCGGAAAAACTGTTTTTT CASSQAQPAEKLFF
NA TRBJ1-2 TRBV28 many TGTGCCAGCAGTTTATCGGTGGGATTGAGTGGCTACACCTTC CASSLSVGLSGYTF
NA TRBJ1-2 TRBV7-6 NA TGTGCCAGCAGCTTAAAGGCGGAGCCAGGGGGCTACACCTTC CASSLKAEPGGYTF
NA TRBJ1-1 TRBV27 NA TGTGCCAGCAGCCAAGATACTGAGACAGCTTGGGGGGGAATGAACACTGAAGCTTTCTTT CASSQDTETAWGGMNTEAFF
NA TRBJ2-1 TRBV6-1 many TGTGCCAGCAGTGAGGGCGGGTTTTCCTACAATGAGCAGTTCTTC CASSEGGFSYNEQFF
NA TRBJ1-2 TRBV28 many TGTGCCAGCAGCCCCGCCAGACGCCCCATTCGGGATGGCTACACCTTC CASSPARRPIRDGYTF